These 8 T cell receptor beta chains originate from one sample sequenced in a study of T cell responses to AZD1222 COVID-19 vaccine (dated by TCRdb to the early 2020s). Libraries came from the immunoSEQ multiplex PCR assay. TCRdb carries this immuneACCESS record with in-frame sequences only. Its versions omit some clonotypes, under half of them owing to an unresolved V gene in the studies checked, with the rest unexplained. This sample is represented by about 140,000 clones; roughly 90% of them were singletons. The ten largest clones add up to just under 3% of the sample. Sample time point, as interpreted from the label and publication: baseline before first vaccination. The sequencing here drew on peripheral blood, taken on day 0 of AZD1222 vaccination. The receptors stem from an adult in good health.

The CDR3 nucleotides read TGTGCCAGTAGCACCCAAGAGACCCAGTACTTC. This codes for CASSTQETQYF. The V gene is TRBV19, the J gene TRBJ2-5; D gene unclear. CDR3 length: 11 amino acids. Germline V CDR1 and CDR2: LNHDA, SQIVND (reference sequence). V gave up 6 bases and J gave up 1 base, with 3 bases separating them.

The chain is built from TRBV28 and TRBJ2-7; a weak D match, TRBD2 (5 bases). V shed 4 bases and J shed 4 bases, with 8 bases lying between them. This CDR3 is built from 12 residues. The V gene's germline CDR1 is MDHEN and CDR2 SYDVKM. In DNA form, the CDR3 reads TGTGCCAGCAGTTCCCGGACTTACGAGCAGTACTTC. It is translated as CASSSRTYEQYF.

The chain has TRBV19 and TRBJ2-5; a possible D gene is TRBD2 (5 bases). The CDR3 contains 13 residues. V was shortened by 5 bases and J by 7 bases, with 14 bases between the two germline ends. Germline-derived CDR1 and CDR2 are LNHDA and SQIVND (reference sequence). The CDR3 loop is CASSVGNPGTQYF. The DNA for the CDR3 is TGTGCCAGTAGTGTCGGGAACCCCGGGACCCAGTACTTC.

The chain has TRBV19 and TRBJ2-1; D remains ambiguous. V lost 7 bases and J 6 bases, leaving 13 bases between the germline ends. In germline, CDR1 is LNHDA, CDR2 SQIVND (reference sequence). The CDR3 runs to 13 residues. This CDR3 reads CASTSRSLNEQFF. CDR3 nucleotide sequence: TGTGCCAGTACCTCGAGGAGCCTCAATGAGCAGTTCTTC. The full variable domain, its missing parts supplied by reference TRBV19 and TRBJ2-1, is DGGITQSPKYLFRKEGQNVTLSCEQNLNHDAMYWYRQDPGQGLRLIYYSQIVNDFQKGDIAEGYSVSREKKESFPLTVTSAQKNPTAFYLCASTSRSLNEQFFGPGTRLTVL.

The V gene is TRBV27, the J gene TRBJ2-1; D is perhaps TRBD2 (6 bases). V was pared by 2 bases and J by 6 bases, with 8 bases between. This CDR3 has 13 amino acids. Germline CDR1 is MNHEY and CDR2 is SMNVEV (reference sequence). The CDR3 nucleotides read TGTGCCAGCAGTTTAGGAGGGATCAATGAGCAGTTCTTC. As protein: CASSLGGINEQFF.

V is TRBV19 and J is TRBJ2-7; 14 bases are a match to TRBD2. V gave up 4 bases and J gave up 3 bases; unmatched junction bases: 17. Germline V gene sequence: CDR1 LNHDA, CDR2 SQIVND (reference sequence). The CDR3 has 20 residues. CDR3 in amino acids: CASSTTFYGTSGSPYYEQYF. The CDR3 DNA reads TGTGCCAGTAGTACCACCTTCTACGGGACTAGCGGGAGCCCTTACTACGAGCAGTACTTC.

The rearrangement links TRBV4-1 to TRBJ1-5; 7 bases align to TRBD1. From germline, CDR1 is MGHRA and CDR2 YSYEKL. The J segment lost 0 bases and the V segment lost 3 bases, leaving 11 bases of the junction unmatched. This CDR3 comprises 18 residues. This CDR3 is CASSHVPGQLYSNQPQHF. In DNA, the CDR3 is TGCGCCAGCAGCCACGTCCCGGGACAGCTATATAGCAATCAGCCCCAGCATTTT.

The chain uses TRBV9 and TRBJ2-1; maybe TRBD2 (6 bases). Germline values: CDR1 SGDLS, CDR2 YYNGEE. There are 16 residues in the CDR3. Trimming removed 3 bases at V and 6 bases at J, with 19 bases between. The CDR3 coding sequence is TGTGCCAGCAGCGCGACCGGACTAAGACTAGGCAATGAGCAGTTCTTC. Translating gives CASSATGLRLGNEQFF.